Listed below are T cell receptor beta chains from one sample, sequenced in a study of chemoradiotherapy in HPV16-positive cancers. The data were produced by immunoSEQ multiplex PCR, yet TCRdb's version contains in-frame clones alone and is incomplete. The table lists 9,500 to 15,000 clones, over 75% of them singletons. This sample comprised blood, obtained from a patient who underwent chemoradiotherapy. The receptors come from a human donor with HPV-associated anogenital cancer. The CDR3 runs from the conserved cysteine through the conserved F or W.

v_call	j_call	cdr3_aa
TRBV9	TRBJ2-3	CASRGGLAKDTQYF
TRBV14	TRBJ2-1	CASSQGIGSPSGQFF
TRBV18	TRBJ2-7	CASSGTRPDEQYF
TRBV18	TRBJ2-5	CASSPSTGGASGETQYF
TRBV9	TRBJ1-2	CASSVVGTGEYGYTF
TRBV9	TRBJ1-2	CASSDKPGFFGGPNYGYTF
TRBV6-5	TRBJ2-5	CASSYSRLKETQYF
TRBV6-1	TRBJ1-1	CASSDLRTDTTEAFF
TRBV5-4	TRBJ2-7	CASNPGGGDRYEQYF
TRBV28	TRBJ1-1	CASRSGQMNTEAFF
TRBV15	TRBJ1-2	CATSRRGQGDGYTF
TRBV5-1	TRBJ1-5	CASSPGGDPDLNQPQHF
TRBV5-4	TRBJ2-3	CASSLATGTQYF
TRBV27	TRBJ2-3	CASSLRPSGVSTNTQYF
TRBV7-9	TRBJ2-1	CASSPTRLAGGPDEQFF
TRBV5-4	TRBJ1-2	CASSQDVPYGYTF
TRBV21-1	TRBJ2-2	CASSNHNIGLRDGTGELFF
TRBV4-1	TRBJ1-6	CASSDFTGFGNSPLHF
TRBV2	TRBJ2-4	CASSDEGLAKNIQYF
TRBV9	TRBJ2-1	CASSPRGSGGTNEQFF
TRBV5-4	TRBJ1-1	CASSFGQGEWAFF
TRBV5-1	TRBJ1-3	CASSLGGSGNTIYF
TRBV7-2	TRBJ2-3	CASSLRISGGAHTQYF
TRBV5-4	TRBJ2-2	CASSGGTSGMNTGELFF
TRBV5-4	TRBJ2-2	CASSPSGGLPNTGELFF
TRBV11-2	TRBJ2-1	CASSGVTGVYTDEQFF
TRBV19	NA	CASSISVSYEQYF
TRBV12-5	TRBJ2-2	CASGLVLLPLLGELVSGELFF
TRBV6-1	TRBJ1-5	CASSELRFLSNQPQHF
TRBV7-8	TRBJ1-3	CASSLEVYIGNTIYF
TRBV4-2	TRBJ2-6	CASSQDQGSGANVLTF
TRBV19	TRBJ1-5	CASSSLQGVTEPQHF